Following are 14 T cell receptor beta chains from one sample sequenced in a study of blood T cell repertoires in COVID-19. The repertoire was sequenced with immunoSEQ multiplex PCR; TCRdb's copy has only in-frame clones and lacks some. The sample holds about 230,000 clones, 70% to 90% seen once. The sample consisted of PBMCs or T cells enriched from blood (not recorded which). The receptor source for this set is a woman between 40 and 50 years old with acute COVID-19.

This clone has just one count. The rearrangement joins TRBV27 to TRBJ2-1, with a possible D match to TRBD1 (5 bases). V lost 6 bases, J lost 7 bases, and 16 bases lay in between. This CDR3 comprises 14 residues. The germline gives CDR1 MNHEY, CDR2 SMNVEV (reference sequence). CDR3 region: CASSDDKGANEQFF. In DNA form, the CDR3 reads TGTGCCAGCAGCGATGACAAAGGGGCAAATGAGCAGTTCTTC.

This chain joins TRBV30 and TRBJ1-6; perhaps TRBD1 as D (5 bases). The CDR3 loop spans 17 amino acids. CDR1 and CDR2 (germline): GTSNPN, SVGIG (reference sequence). V lost 1 base and J 0 bases, leaving 13 bases between the germline ends. This chain's CDR3 is CAWSGVGGNSYNSPLHF. The CDR3, as DNA: TGTGCCTGGAGTGGAGTCGGGGGAAACTCCTATAATTCACCCCTCCACTTT.

This clone was observed at least ten times. This chain uses TRBV18 with TRBJ1-2; the D gene is possibly TRBD1 (5 bases). CDR3 length: 14 amino acids. The V gene's germline CDR1 is KGHSH and CDR2 LQKENI. Trimming pared 0 bases from V and 4 bases from J, leaving 9 bases between. The CDR3: CASSPPTESYGYTF. CDR3 sequence (DNA): TGTGCCAGCTCACCACCGACAGAGAGCTATGGCTACACCTTC.

This clone was seen once. The rearrangement uses TRBV3-1 (or the pseudogene TRBV3-2) and TRBJ1-1; a possible D gene is TRBD1 (5 bases). Germline CDR1 LGHDT, CDR2 YNNKEL (reference sequence). The length of the CDR3 is 13 residues. V was cut by 1 base and J by 4 bases, with 7 bases left in between. CDR3 DNA sequence: TGTGCCAGCAGCCAAGCAGGGATCACTGAAGCTTTCTTT. Protein: CASSQAGITEAFF.

The chain is built from TRBV3-1 (or the pseudogene TRBV3-2) and TRBJ2-3; 8 positions agree with TRBD1. This CDR3 is 14 amino acids long. Germline values: CDR1 LGHDT, CDR2 YNNKEL (reference sequence). Trimming at V came to 4 bases and at J to 4 bases, leaving 4 bases not matched to a gene. The CDR3 loop is CASSLDRVADTQYF. For the CDR3, the DNA is TGTGCCAGCAGCCTGGACAGGGTTGCAGATACGCAGTATTTT.

This chain connects TRBV12-3 or TRBV12-4 to TRBJ1-5; D ambiguous. The CDR3 has 12 residues. V dropped 5 bases and J dropped 4 bases, with 6 bases sitting between them. The chain's CDR3 is CASSPYNQPQHF. The CDR3 DNA is TGTGCCAGCAGTCCCTATAATCAGCCCCAGCATTTT.

The rearrangement uses TRBV20-1 and TRBJ1-1, with D hard to call. Trimming pared 6 bases from V and 5 bases from J, leaving 10 bases between. The CDR3 length is 11 residues. Germline values: CDR1 DFQATT, CDR2 SNEGSKA (reference sequence). The CDR3 DNA reads TGCAGTGCCTGGTTGCGGACTGAAGCTTTCTTT. Translating it yields CSAWLRTEAFF.

V and J are TRBV4-2 and TRBJ2-1; TRBD2 aligns across 8 bases. Trimming removed 0 bases from V and 3 bases from J; junction bases left unmatched: 7. CDR1 LGHNA and CDR2 YNFKEQ come from the germline V gene. The CDR3 sequence is 17 residues long. CDR3 sequence (DNA): TGTGCCAGCAGCCAAGATGGGGCGGGGGGCCGCTACAATGAGCAGTTCTTC. Its protein product is CASSQDGAGGRYNEQFF.

The chain is built from TRBV6-5 and TRBJ2-7; TRBD1 matches 10 bases. Trimming cost V 7 bases and J 2 bases; bases outside gene matches: 5. The CDR3 runs 14 residues. Per germline, CDR1 MNHEY and CDR2 SVGAGI. The CDR3 reads CASTRDRGAYEQYF. The CDR3, as DNA: TGTGCCAGCACTCGGGACAGGGGTGCCTACGAGCAGTACTTC.

The sample holds a few counts of this clone. The genes are TRBV5-5 and TRBJ2-7, with D uncertain. The CDR3 covers 13 residues. Trimming took off 7 bases at V and 3 bases at J, with 14 bases between the two ends. Per the germline V gene, CDR1 is SGHKS and CDR2 is YYEKEE (reference sequence). The chain's CDR3 is CASSTRPGYEQYF. CDR3 bases: TGTGCCAGCTCCACAAGGCCGGGCTACGAGCAGTACTTC. Full variable domain (outside the CDR3, taken from reference TRBV5-5 and TRBJ2-7): DAGVTQSPTHLIKTRGQQVTLRCSPISGHKSVSWYQQVLGQGPQFIFQYYEKEERGRGNFPDRFSARQFPNYSSELNVNALLLGDSALYLCASSTRPGYEQYFGPGTRLTVT.

This rearrangement joins TRBV19 to TRBJ1-4; D perhaps matches TRBD1 (6 bases). In germline, CDR1 is LNHDA, CDR2 SQIVND (reference sequence). With 9 bases removed from V and 7 bases from J, the gap between germline ends came to 15 bases. CDR3 size: 13 residues. CDR3 sequence reads: CASAQGRSEKLFF. The CDR3 bases are TGTGCCAGCGCACAGGGCCGCAGTGAAAAACTGTTTTTT.

The rearrangement links TRBV7-2 to TRBJ2-1; 8 bases fit TRBD2. This CDR3 region has 16 residues. V was pared by 4 bases and J by 8 bases, with 13 bases of the junction left unmatched. The germline CDR1 and CDR2 sequences are SGHTA and FQGNSA. CDR3 in amino acids: CASSSVGTRVGDEQFF. The CDR3 DNA reads TGTGCCAGCAGCTCGGTTGGGACTAGGGTCGGGGATGAGCAGTTCTTC.

The genes are TRBV21-1 and TRBJ1-1. TRBV21-1 is given as a pseudogene. The CDR3 length is 14 residues. Here the CDR3 DNA reads TGTGCCAGCAGCAGGTTGGAGGGGAACACTGAAGCTTTCTTT. Translated, it gives CASSRLEGNTEAFF.

The chain is built from TRBV6-5 and TRBJ1-3; 8 bases align to TRBD1. CDR1 and CDR2 from the germline V gene are MNHEY and SVGAGI. The V segment lost 5 bases and the J segment 4 bases; nucleotides outside the gene matches: 7. This CDR3 has 15 residues. The CDR3 coding sequence is TGTGCCAGCAGTCAGTGGGACAGGCTAGGAAACACCATATATTTT. Its translation is CASSQWDRLGNTIYF.